The 22 T cell receptor beta chains in this list originate from one sample, sequenced in a study of blood T cells in healthy people across ages. A sample-barcoded 5' primer and a J-beta primer mix were used in a second PCR of roughly 6 to 11 cycles. TCRdb itself ran the 5' RACE reads through MiXCR, one entry per CDR3 protein. Of 550,000 to 600,000 distinct CDR3 sequences in the sample, approximately 30% were seen once. The sample comprised blood. The receptors were gathered from a woman aged 65 to 85 in good health.

The chain has TRBV6-2 or TRBV6-3 and TRBJ2-3; no definite D call. The CDR3 runs 13 residues. Germline V lookup: CDR1 MNHEY, CDR2 SVGEGT. Deletions cut 2 bases from V and 4 bases from J, with 7 bases between. The CDR3 nucleotides read TGTGCCAGCAGTTACGTCCTATCAGATACGCAGTATTTT. This codes for CASSYVLSDTQYF.

This chain joins TRBV7-6 and TRBJ2-2; 7 bases map to TRBD2. The V and J ends lost 1 base and 4 bases, in that order; junction bases with no gene match: 3. The CDR3 runs 15 residues. Germline assignment: CDR1 SGHVS and CDR2 FNYEAQ. Here the CDR3 reads CASSLGGGATGELFF. CDR3 bases: TGTGCCAGCAGCTTAGGCGGGGGAGCCACCGGGGAGCTGTTTTTT.

This clonotype was detected a few times. The rearrangement uses TRBV6-2 or TRBV6-3 and TRBJ2-7, with 7 bases fitting TRBD1. The CDR3 loop spans 19 amino acids. CDR1 and CDR2 from the germline V gene are MNHEY and SVGEGT. V lost 2 bases and J lost 4; bases outside the gene matches: 20. This CDR3 is CASSYLSGTVRILKYEQYF. CDR3 sequence (DNA): TGTGCCAGCAGTTACCTCTCGGGGACAGTGCGGATATTGAAGTACGAGCAGTACTTC.

This clonotype was detected only a few times. The chain's CDR3 is CASSAGTLYGYTF. CDR3 nucleotide sequence: TGTGCCAGCAGTGCCGGGACATTGTATGGCTACACCTTC. V and J are TRBV12-3 or TRBV12-4 and TRBJ1-2, with TRBD1 as a possible D gene (6 bases). This CDR3 has 13 amino acids. With 5 bases removed from V and 5 bases from J, the gap between germline ends came to 12 bases.

This clonotype was observed a few times. V and J are TRBV6-6 and TRBJ2-5; 8 bases agree with TRBD2. V lost 8 bases and J lost 4; bases outside the gene matches: 9. The CDR3 consists of 14 residues. The germline V gene has CDR1 MNHNY and CDR2 SVGAGI (reference sequence). The DNA for the CDR3 is TGTGCCAGCTTGTCGGGACTAGGTCCAGAGACCCAGTACTTC. It codes for CASLSGLGPETQYF.

This clonotype was recorded a few times. The chain links TRBV9 to TRBJ1-2, with D perhaps TRBD1 (5 bases). Germline CDR1 and CDR2: SGDLS and YYNGEE. V was shortened by 3 bases and J by 0 bases, with 9 bases between the two germline ends. The CDR3 spans 14 residues. CDR3 in amino acids: CASSEGPSNYGYTF. The CDR3 DNA sequence: TGTGCCAGCAGCGAGGGGCCTTCTAACTATGGCTACACCTTC.

This clonotype appeared a few times. The genes are TRBV20-1 and TRBJ2-5; TRBD2 matches at 12 bases. V trimming: 4 bases; J trimming: 4 bases; junction bases outside the gene matches: 7. Germline assignment: CDR1 DFQATT and CDR2 SNEGSKA (reference sequence). The CDR3 extends over 15 amino acids. The CDR3 DNA sequence: TGCAGTGCTAAACTAGCGGGGGGAAGGCGAGAGACCCAGTACTTC. Protein: CSAKLAGGRRETQYF.

The chain combines TRBV12-3 or TRBV12-4 with TRBJ2-1; D is unresolved. The J call may be mistaken, given a closer DNA end match to TRBJ2-7. CDR3 length equals 12 residues. The DNA of the CDR3 is TGTGCCAGCACCTTATCCCACTACGAGCAGTACTTC. Translated: CASTLSHYEQYF.

In this sample, this clonotype turned up many times. The rearrangement links TRBV7-9 to TRBJ1-4; TRBD1 might be the D (5 bases). The CDR3 covers 16 residues. Looked up from germline, CDR1 is SEHNR and CDR2 is FQNEAQ (reference sequence). The ends were cut back, 5 bases at V and 5 bases at J, with 18 bases in the middle. The CDR3 DNA sequence: TGTGCCAGCAGCCCCCCGCAGGGCTCGGTGAATGAAAAACTGTTTTTT. This encodes CASSPPQGSVNEKLFF. Full variable domain (missing parts from reference TRBV7-9 and TRBJ1-4): DTGVSQNPRHKITKRGQNVTFRCDPISEHNRLYWYRQTLGQGPEFLTYFQNEAQLEKSRLLSDRFSAERPKGSFSTLEIQRTEQGDSAMYLCASSPPQGSVNEKLFFGSGTQLSVL.

This chain joins TRBV12-3 or TRBV12-4 and TRBJ1-5; 8 nucleotides align to TRBD1. The CDR3 is 15 amino acids. V lost 6 bases to trimming and J lost 8 bases; unmatched junction nucleotides: 12. The CDR3, as DNA: TGTGCCAGCAGACCCTCAGGGGGCGAGAACGAGCCCCAGCATTTT. Protein sequence: CASRPSGGENEPQHF.

This clonotype has only a few counts. This chain links TRBV18 with TRBJ1-1; D is perhaps TRBD1 (5 bases). V dropped 3 bases and J dropped 4 bases, with 15 bases sitting between them. The CDR3 loop spans 15 amino acids. CDR1 and CDR2 from the germline V gene are KGHSH and LQKENI. The CDR3 nucleotides read TGTGCCAGCTCACCGAGGCCACCAAGGGGCACTGAAGCTTTCTTT. Protein: CASSPRPPRGTEAFF.

This chain uses TRBV27 with TRBJ2-5; TRBD1 aligns across 8 bases. From germline, CDR1 is MNHEY and CDR2 SMNVEV (reference sequence). The CDR3 loop spans 14 amino acids. Germline trimming cut 5 bases from V and 5 bases from J; bases unmatched to any gene: 7. CDR3 sequence (DNA): TGTGCCAGCAGTGGACAGGGCTTCGGGGAGACCCAGTACTTC. It yields the protein CASSGQGFGETQYF.

This clonotype turned up a few times. The chain combines TRBV5-6 with TRBJ2-5; D remains ambiguous. V lost 5 bases and J lost 5, with 16 bases in between. The length of the CDR3 is 14 residues. The V gene's germline CDR1 is SGHDT and CDR2 YYEEEE. Here the CDR3 reads CASSTKALRETQYF. CDR3 sequence (DNA): TGTGCCAGCAGTACTAAAGCCCTGAGGGAGACCCAGTACTTC. Filled out from reference TRBV5-6 and TRBJ2-5, the complete variable domain reads DAGVTQSPTHLIKTRGQQVTLRCSPKSGHDTVSWYQQALGQGPQFIFQYYEEEERQRGNFPDRFSGHQFPNYSSELNVNALLLGDSALYLCASSTKALRETQYFGPGTRLLVL.

J is TRBJ2-2 and V is TRBV5-1; 8 bases are a match to TRBD1. J gave up 0 bases and V 6 bases, and 10 bases lay outside the gene matches. The germline CDR1 and CDR2 sequences are SGHRS and YFSETQ. This CDR3 is built from 17 residues. The chain's CDR3 is CASNPLGTGPNTGELFF. The DNA of the CDR3 is TGCGCCAGCAATCCTTTAGGGACAGGCCCGAACACCGGGGAGCTGTTTTTT.

The rearrangement uses TRBV20-1 and TRBJ1-1, with a possible D match to TRBD1 (5 bases). Germline V gene sequence: CDR1 DFQATT, CDR2 SNEGSKA (reference sequence). The V end was cut by 4 bases, the J end by 1 base, with 13 bases between. The CDR3 contains 14 residues. CDR3 DNA: TGCAGTGCTACGGTGACAGTGTCGAACACTGAAGCTTTCTTT. Translation gives CSATVTVSNTEAFF.

DNA for the CDR3: TGTGCCATCAGTGTGACACGTGATGGCAATGAGCAGTTCTTC. Amino acids: CAISVTRDGNEQFF. This chain joins TRBV10-3 and TRBJ2-1; D uncertain. Trimming pared 4 bases from V and 6 bases from J, leaving 13 bases between. Germline lookup yields CDR1 ENHRY and CDR2 SYGVKD. CDR3 length: 14 residues.

This clonotype was counted a few times. V and J are TRBV20-1 and TRBJ2-5, with 10 bases identical to TRBD2. Germline loops: CDR1 DFQATT, CDR2 SNEGSKA (reference sequence). The junction had 6 bases not matched to a gene; V was cut back by 5 bases and J by 0 bases. The CDR3 is made up of 15 amino acids. The CDR3: CSAHPSGSYQETQYF. CDR3 DNA sequence: TGCAGTGCTCACCCTAGCGGGAGCTACCAAGAGACCCAGTACTTC.

In this sample, this clonotype turned up a few times. The J gene is TRBJ2-6, the V gene TRBV18; D is unresolved. V lost 0 bases and J lost 1, with 4 bases in between. The germline gives CDR1 KGHSH, CDR2 LQKENI. This CDR3 region has 15 residues. CDR3 residues: CASSPPNSGANVLTF. In DNA form, the CDR3 reads TGTGCCAGCTCACCACCGAATTCTGGGGCCAACGTCCTGACTTTC.

A remark on this clonotype: At one boundary the junction diverges from the germline segment, which might be a read error. This rearrangement joins TRBV20-1 to TRBJ2-7; 9 nucleotides agree with TRBD1. This CDR3 has 15 amino acids. Germline CDR1 DFQATT, CDR2 SNEGSKA (reference sequence). Written as DNA, the CDR3 is TGCAGTGCCGTCCTATCCGGGACAGGGACCTACGTGCAGTACTTC. Encoded protein: CSAVLSGTGTYVQYF.

The V call is TRBV20-1, the J call TRBJ2-1, with 8 bases lining up with TRBD2. This CDR3 is 15 amino acids long. V was clipped by 1 base and J by 3 bases; unmatched bases: 5. Germline assignment: CDR1 DFQATT and CDR2 SNEGSKA (reference sequence). The CDR3 sequence: CSARGSGVFYNEQFF. The CDR3 DNA sequence: TGCAGTGCTAGAGGTAGCGGGGTCTTCTACAATGAGCAGTTCTTC.

This clonotype was seen a few times. The genes are TRBV7-9 and TRBJ1-1; no clear D. This CDR3 has 18 amino acids. CDR1 and CDR2 (germline): SEHNR, FQNEAQ (reference sequence). The ends were cut back, 5 bases at V and 1 base at J, with 23 bases in the middle. DNA for the CDR3: TGTGCCAGCAGCCCAGGATACGGGTTGAGTGTTGGGAACACTGAAGCTTTCTTT. Translated, it gives CASSPGYGLSVGNTEAFF.

This clonotype was seen a handful of times. The chain carries TRBV6-6 and TRBJ1-2; possibly TRBD1 for D (6 bases). Germline loops: CDR1 MNHNY, CDR2 SVGAGI (reference sequence). V was cut by 8 bases and J by 5 bases, with 18 bases left in between. This CDR3 region has 14 residues. The CDR3 is CASGRGEASYGYTF. DNA for the CDR3: TGTGCCAGCGGAAGGGGGGAGGCTTCTTATGGCTACACCTTC.